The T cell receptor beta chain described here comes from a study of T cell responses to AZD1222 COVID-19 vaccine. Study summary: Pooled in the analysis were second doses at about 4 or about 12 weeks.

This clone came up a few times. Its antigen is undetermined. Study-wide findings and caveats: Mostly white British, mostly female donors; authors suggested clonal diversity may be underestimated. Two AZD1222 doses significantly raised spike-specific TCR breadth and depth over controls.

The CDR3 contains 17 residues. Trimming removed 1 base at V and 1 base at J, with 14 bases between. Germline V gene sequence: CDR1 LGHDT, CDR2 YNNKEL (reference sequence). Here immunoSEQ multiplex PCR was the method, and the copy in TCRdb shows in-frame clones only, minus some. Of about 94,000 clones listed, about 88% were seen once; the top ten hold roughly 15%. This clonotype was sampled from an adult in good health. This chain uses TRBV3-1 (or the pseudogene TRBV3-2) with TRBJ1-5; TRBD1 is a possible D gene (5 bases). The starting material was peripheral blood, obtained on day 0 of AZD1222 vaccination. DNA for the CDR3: TGTGCCAGCAGCCAAGGCAGGGCGGCGGGCAGCAATCAGCCCCAGCATTTT. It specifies CASSQGRAAGSNQPQHF.